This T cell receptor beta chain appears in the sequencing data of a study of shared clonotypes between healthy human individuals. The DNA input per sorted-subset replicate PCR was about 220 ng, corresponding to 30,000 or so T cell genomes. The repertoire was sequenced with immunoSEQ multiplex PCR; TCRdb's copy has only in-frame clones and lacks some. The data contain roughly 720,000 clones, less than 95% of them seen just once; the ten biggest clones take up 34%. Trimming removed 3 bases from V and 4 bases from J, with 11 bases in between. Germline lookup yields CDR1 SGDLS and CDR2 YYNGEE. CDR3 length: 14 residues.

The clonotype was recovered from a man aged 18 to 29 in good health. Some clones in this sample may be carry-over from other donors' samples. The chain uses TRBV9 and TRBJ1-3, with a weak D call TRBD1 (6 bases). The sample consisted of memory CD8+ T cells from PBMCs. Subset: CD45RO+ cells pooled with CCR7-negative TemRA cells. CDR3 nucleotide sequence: TGTGCCAGCAGCGCCTCGGACAGAGGAAACACCATATATTTT. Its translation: CASSASDRGNTIYF. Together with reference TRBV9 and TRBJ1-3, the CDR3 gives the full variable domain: DSGVTQTPKHLITATGQRVTLRCSPRSGDLSVYWYQQSLDQGLQFLIQYYNGEERAKGNILERFSAQQFPDLHSELNLSSLELGDSALYFCASSASDRGNTIYFGEGSWLTVV.